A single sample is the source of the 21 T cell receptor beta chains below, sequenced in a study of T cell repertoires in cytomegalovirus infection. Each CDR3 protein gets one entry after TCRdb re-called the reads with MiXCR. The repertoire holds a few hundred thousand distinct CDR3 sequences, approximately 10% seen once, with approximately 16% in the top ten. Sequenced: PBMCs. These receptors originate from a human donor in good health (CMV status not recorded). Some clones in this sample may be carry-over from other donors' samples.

The CDR3 coding sequence is TGCAGTGCTAGGGGACCAGACTCCTACAATGAGCAGTTCTTC. Encoded protein: CSARGPDSYNEQFF. The rearrangement uses TRBV20-1 and TRBJ2-1; D tentatively reads TRBD1 or TRBD2 (5 bases each). Trimming cost V 3 bases and J 0 bases, with 9 bases left between them. The germline CDR1 and CDR2 sequences are DFQATT and SNEGSKA (reference sequence). This CDR3 comprises 14 residues.

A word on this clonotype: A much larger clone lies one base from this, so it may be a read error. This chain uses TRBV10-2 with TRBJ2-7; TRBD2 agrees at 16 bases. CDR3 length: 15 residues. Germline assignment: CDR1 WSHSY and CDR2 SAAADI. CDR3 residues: CDSSDPGLAGGEQYF. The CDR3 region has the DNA TGCGACAGCAGTGATCCGGGACTAGCGGGGGGGGAGCAGTACTTC.

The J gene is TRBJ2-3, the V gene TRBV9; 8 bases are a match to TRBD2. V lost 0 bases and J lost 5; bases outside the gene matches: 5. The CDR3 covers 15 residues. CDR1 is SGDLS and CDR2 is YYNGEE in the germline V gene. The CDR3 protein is CASSVGTSRGDTQYF. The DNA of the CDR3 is TGTGCCAGCAGCGTAGGGACTAGCAGAGGAGATACGCAGTATTTT.

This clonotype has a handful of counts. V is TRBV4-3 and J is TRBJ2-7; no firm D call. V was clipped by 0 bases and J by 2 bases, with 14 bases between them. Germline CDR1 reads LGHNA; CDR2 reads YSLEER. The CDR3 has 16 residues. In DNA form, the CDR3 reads TGCGCCAGCAGCCAAGATTGGCAGACTGAGACCTACGAGCAGTACTTC. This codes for CASSQDWQTETYEQYF.

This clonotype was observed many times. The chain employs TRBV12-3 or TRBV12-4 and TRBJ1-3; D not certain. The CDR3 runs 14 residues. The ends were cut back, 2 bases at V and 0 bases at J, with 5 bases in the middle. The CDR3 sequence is CASSLSASGNTIYF. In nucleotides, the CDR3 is TGTGCCAGCAGTTTATCTGCCTCTGGAAACACCATATATTTT.

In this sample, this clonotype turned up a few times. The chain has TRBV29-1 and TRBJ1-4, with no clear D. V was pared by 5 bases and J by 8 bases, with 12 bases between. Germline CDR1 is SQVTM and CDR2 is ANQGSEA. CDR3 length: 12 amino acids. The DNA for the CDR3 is TGCAGCGTTCAACAGAATTTCGAAAAACTGTTTTTT. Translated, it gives CSVQQNFEKLFF.

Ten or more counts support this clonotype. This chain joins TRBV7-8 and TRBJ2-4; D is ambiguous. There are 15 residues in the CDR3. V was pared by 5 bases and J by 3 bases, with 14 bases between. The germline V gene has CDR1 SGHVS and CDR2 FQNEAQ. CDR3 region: CASSLSGVGKNIQYF. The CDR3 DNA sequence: TGTGCCAGCAGCCTTTCTGGAGTGGGCAAAAACATTCAGTACTTC.

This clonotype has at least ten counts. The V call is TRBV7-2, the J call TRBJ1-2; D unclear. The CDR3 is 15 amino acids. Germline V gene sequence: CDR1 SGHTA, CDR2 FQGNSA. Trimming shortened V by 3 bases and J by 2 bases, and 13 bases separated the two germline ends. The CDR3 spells CASSLSSQPNYGYTF. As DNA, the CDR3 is TGTGCCAGCAGCTTGTCATCACAGCCGAACTATGGCTACACCTTC.

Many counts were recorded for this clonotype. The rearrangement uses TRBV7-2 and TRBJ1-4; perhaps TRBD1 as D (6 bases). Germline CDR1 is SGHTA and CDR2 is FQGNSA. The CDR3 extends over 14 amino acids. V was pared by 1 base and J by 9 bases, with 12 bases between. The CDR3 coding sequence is TGTGCCAGCAGCTTAGACAGGGACGGGAAAAAACTGTTTTTT. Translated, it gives CASSLDRDGKKLFF.

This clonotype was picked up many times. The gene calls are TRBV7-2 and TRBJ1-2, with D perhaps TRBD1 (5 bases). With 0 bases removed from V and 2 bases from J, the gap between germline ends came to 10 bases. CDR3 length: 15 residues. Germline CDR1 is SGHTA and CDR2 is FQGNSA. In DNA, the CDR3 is TGTGCCAGCAGCTTAGCGATCGGGGGGAACTATGGCTACACCTTC. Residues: CASSLAIGGNYGYTF.

The CDR3 nucleotides are TGCAGCGTTGAACCTCACGGAGTAGCCAAAAACATTCAGTACTTC. The encoded protein is CSVEPHGVAKNIQYF. This rearrangement joins TRBV29-1 to TRBJ2-4; D is unresolved. The germline V gene has CDR1 SQVTM and CDR2 ANQGSEA. Trimming pared 2 bases from V and 0 bases from J, leaving 11 bases between. This CDR3 is built from 15 residues.

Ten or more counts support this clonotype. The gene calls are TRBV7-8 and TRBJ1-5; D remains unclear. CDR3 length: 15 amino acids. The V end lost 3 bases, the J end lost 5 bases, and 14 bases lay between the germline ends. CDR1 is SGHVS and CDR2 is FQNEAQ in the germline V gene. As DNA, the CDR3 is TGTGCCAGCAGCTTGGTCTCCAGCGAGGATCAGCCCCAGCATTTT. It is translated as CASSLVSSEDQPQHF.

The CDR3: CATTTGSGNTIYF. CDR3 DNA: TGTGCCACTACAACAGGGTCCGGAAACACCATATATTTT. The chain couples TRBV19 to TRBJ1-3; a possible D gene is TRBD1 (6 bases). The CDR3 extends over 13 amino acids. The V and J ends lost 10 bases and 4 bases respectively, with 14 bases between them. The germline CDR1 and CDR2 sequences are LNHDA and SQIVND (reference sequence).

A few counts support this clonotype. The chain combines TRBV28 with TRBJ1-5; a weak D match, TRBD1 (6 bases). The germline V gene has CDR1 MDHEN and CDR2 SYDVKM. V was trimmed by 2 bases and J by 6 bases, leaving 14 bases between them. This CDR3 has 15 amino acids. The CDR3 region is CASSLMEGGGQPQHF. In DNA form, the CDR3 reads TGTGCCAGCAGTTTAATGGAGGGGGGCGGTCAGCCCCAGCATTTT.

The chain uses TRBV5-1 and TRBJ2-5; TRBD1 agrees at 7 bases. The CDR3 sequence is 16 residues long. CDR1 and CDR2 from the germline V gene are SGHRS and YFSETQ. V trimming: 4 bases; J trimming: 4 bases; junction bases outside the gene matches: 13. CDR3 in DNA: TGCGCCAGCAGCCCTATTACCGGGACAGATATAGAGACCCAGTACTTC. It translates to CASSPITGTDIETQYF.

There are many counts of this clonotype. The CDR3 loop is CASSSPRSYGYTF. DNA for the CDR3: TGTGCCAGCAGCTCTCCCCGGAGCTATGGCTACACCTTC. The chain links TRBV7-2 to TRBJ1-2; unclear D gene. CDR1 is SGHTA and CDR2 is FQGNSA in the germline V gene. V lost 4 bases and J 4 bases, leaving 10 bases between the germline ends. The CDR3 is 13 amino acids.

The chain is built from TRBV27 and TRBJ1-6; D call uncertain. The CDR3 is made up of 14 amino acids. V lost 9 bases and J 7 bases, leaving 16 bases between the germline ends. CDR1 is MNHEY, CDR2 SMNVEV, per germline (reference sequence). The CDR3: CASGDTPKNSPLHF. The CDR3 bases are TGTGCCAGTGGGGATACACCTAAAAATTCACCCCTCCACTTT.

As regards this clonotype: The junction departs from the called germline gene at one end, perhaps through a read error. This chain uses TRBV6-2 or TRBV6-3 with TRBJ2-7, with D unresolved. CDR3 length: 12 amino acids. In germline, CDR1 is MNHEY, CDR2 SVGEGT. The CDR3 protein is CASSYSPGPVNF. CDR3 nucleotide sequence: TGTGCCAGCAGTTACTCTCCGGGTCCCGTGAACTTC.

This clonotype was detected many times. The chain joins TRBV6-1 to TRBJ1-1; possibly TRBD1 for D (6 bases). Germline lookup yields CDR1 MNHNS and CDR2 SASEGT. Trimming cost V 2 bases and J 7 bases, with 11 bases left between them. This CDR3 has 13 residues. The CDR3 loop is CASSERGRGEAFF. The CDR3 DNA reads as TGTGCCAGCAGTGAAAGGGGCAGGGGTGAAGCTTTCTTT.

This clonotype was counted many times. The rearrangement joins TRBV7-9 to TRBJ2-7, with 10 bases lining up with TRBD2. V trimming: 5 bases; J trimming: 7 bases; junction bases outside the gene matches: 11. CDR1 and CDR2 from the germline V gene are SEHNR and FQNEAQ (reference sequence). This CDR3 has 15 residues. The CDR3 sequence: CASSRPRTSGLEQYF. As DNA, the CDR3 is TGTGCCAGCAGCCGACCCCGGACTAGCGGCCTAGAGCAGTACTTC.

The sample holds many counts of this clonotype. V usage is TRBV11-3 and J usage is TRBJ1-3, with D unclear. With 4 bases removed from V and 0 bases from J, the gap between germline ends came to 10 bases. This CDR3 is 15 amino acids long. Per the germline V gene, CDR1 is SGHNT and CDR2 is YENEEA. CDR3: CASSSSQHSGNTIYF. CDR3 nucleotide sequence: TGTGCCAGCAGCTCATCACAGCACTCTGGAAACACCATATATTTT.